This entry describes one TCR beta chain. These data belong to a study of control samples from healthy donors and cancer patients. This table comes from immunoSEQ multiplex PCR, and its TCRdb copy is limited to in-frame clones, with some not included. This table has over 20,000 clones, around four fifths appearing once. This CDR3 contains 16 residues. Trimming cost V 6 bases and J 6 bases, with 21 bases left between them. Germline V gene lookup returns CDR1 SNHLY and CDR2 FYNNEI. The TCR comes from a man in his 60s with colorectal cancer. The chain recombines TRBV2 with TRBJ1-5; D is unclear. Sequenced: PBMCs. This CDR3 is CASSDDYPGRVQPQHF. The CDR3 bases are TGTGCCAGCAGCGACGACTATCCGGGGAGGGTTCAGCCCCAGCATTTT. The full variable domain, with the rest looked up from reference TRBV2 and TRBJ1-5, is EPEVTQTPSHQVTQMGQEVILRCVPISNHLYFYWYRQILGQKVEFLVSFYNNEISEKSEIFDDQFSVERPDGSNFTLKIRSTKLEDSAMYFCASSDDYPGRVQPQHFGDGTRLSIL.